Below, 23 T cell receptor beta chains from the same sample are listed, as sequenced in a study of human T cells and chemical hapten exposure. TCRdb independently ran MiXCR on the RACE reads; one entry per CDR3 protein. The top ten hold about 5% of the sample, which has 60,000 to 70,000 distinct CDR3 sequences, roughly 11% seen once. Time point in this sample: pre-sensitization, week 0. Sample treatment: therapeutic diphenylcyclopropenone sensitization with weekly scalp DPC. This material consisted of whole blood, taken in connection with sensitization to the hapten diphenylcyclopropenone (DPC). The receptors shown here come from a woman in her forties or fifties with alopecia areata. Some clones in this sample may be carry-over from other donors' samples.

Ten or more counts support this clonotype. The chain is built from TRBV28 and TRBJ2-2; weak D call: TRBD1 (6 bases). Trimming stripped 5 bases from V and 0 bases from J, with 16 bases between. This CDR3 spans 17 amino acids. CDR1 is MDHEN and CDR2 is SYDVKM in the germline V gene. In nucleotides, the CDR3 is TGTGCCAGCAGTCCCAATCAGGGGAAGGCGAACACCGGGGAGCTGTTTTTT. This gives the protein CASSPNQGKANTGELFF.

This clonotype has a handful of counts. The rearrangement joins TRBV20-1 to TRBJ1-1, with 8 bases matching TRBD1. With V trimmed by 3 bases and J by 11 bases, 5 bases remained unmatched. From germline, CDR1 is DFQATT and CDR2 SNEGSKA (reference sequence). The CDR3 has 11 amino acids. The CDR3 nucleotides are TGCAGTGCTAGGTGGGACAGGTCGGCTTTCTTT. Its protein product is CSARWDRSAFF.

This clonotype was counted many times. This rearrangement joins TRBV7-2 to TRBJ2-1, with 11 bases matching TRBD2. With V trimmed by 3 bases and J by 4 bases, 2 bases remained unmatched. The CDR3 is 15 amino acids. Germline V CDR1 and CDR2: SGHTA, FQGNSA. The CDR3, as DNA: TGTGCCAGCAGCTTCCCTAGCGGGGGGTACAATGAGCAGTTCTTC. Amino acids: CASSFPSGGYNEQFF.

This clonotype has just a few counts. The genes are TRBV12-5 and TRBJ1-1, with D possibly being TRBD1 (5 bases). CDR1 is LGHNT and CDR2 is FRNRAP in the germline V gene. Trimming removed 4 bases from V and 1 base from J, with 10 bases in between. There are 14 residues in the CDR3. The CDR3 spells CASGSGPTNTEAFF. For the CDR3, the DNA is TGTGCTAGTGGTTCGGGACCGACGAACACTGAAGCTTTCTTT.

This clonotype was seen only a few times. CDR3 region: CASRDIGSTEAFF. The CDR3 DNA follows: TGTGCCAGCAGAGATATAGGGAGCACTGAAGCTTTCTTT. The V gene is TRBV6-1, the J gene TRBJ1-1; D gene uncertain. The CDR3 consists of 13 residues. Trimming pared 6 bases from V and 4 bases from J, leaving 12 bases between. Germline V CDR1 and CDR2: MNHNS, SASEGT.

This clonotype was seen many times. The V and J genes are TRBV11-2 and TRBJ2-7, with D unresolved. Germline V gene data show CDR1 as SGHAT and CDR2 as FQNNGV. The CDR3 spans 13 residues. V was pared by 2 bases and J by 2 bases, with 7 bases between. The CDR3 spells CASSLYPTYEQYF. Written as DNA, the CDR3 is TGTGCCAGCAGCTTATACCCAACCTACGAGCAGTACTTC. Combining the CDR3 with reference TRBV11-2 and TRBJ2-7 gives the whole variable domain EAGVAQSPRYKIIEKRQSVAFWCNPISGHATLYWYQQILGQGPKLLIQFQNNGVVDDSQLPKDRFSAERLKGVDSTLKIQPAKLEDSAVYLCASSLYPTYEQYFGPGTRLTVT.

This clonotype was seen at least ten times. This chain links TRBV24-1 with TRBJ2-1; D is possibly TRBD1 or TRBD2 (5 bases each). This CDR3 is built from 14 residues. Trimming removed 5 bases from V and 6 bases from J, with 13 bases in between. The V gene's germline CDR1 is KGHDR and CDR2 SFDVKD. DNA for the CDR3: TGTGCCACCAGTGCCCCCTGGGGGACCAATGAGCAGTTCTTC. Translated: CATSAPWGTNEQFF.

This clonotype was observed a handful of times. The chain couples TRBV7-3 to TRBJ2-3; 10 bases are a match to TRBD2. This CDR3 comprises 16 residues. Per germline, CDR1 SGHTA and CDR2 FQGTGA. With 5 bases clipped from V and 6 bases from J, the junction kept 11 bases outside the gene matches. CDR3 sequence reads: CASSAKAGGPLDTQYF. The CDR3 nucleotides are TGTGCCAGCAGCGCAAAAGCGGGGGGGCCGTTGGATACGCAGTATTTT.

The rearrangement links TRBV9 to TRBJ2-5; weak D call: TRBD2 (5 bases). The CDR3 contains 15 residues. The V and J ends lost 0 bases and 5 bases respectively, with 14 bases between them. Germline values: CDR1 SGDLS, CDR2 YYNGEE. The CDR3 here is CASSVESGYGETQYF. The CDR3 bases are TGTGCCAGCAGCGTAGAATCGGGGTACGGGGAGACCCAGTACTTC.

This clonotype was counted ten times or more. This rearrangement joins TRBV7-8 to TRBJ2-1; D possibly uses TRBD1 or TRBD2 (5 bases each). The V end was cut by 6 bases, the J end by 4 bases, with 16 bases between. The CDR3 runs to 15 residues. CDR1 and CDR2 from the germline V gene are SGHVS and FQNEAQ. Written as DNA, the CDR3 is TGTGCCAGCAGTTACCGGGACGGGGTATACAATGAGCAGTTCTTC. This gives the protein CASSYRDGVYNEQFF.

The CDR3 nucleotides read TGCAGTGCCCGTGGACAGGTTGACAGCACCTTC. Protein product: CSARGQVDSTF. The V and J genes are TRBV20-1 and TRBJ1-2; TRBD1 agrees at 7 bases. The CDR3 extends over 11 amino acids. The V gene end was trimmed by 6 bases and the J gene end by 13 bases; junction bases not matched to a gene: 11. CDR1 is DFQATT and CDR2 is SNEGSKA in the germline V gene (reference sequence).

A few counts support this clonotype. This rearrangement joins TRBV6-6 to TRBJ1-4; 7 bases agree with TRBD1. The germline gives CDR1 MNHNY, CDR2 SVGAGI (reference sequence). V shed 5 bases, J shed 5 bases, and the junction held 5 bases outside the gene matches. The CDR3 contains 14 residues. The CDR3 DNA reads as TGTGCCAGCAGTCAACAGGGGTTAAATGAAAAACTGTTTTTT. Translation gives CASSQQGLNEKLFF.

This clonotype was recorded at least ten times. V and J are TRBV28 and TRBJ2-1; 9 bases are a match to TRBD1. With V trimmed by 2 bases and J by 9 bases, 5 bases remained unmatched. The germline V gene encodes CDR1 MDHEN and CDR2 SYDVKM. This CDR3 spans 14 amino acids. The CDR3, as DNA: TGTGCCAGCAGTTTACAACAGGGGGCTGTTGAGCAGTTCTTC. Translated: CASSLQQGAVEQFF.

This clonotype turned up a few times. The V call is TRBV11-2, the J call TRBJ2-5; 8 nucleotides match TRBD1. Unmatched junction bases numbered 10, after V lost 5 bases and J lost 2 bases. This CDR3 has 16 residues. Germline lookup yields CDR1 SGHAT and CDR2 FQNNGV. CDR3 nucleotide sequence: TGTGCCAGCAGCCCTGGGGGTTGGACAGGGCAAGAGACCCAGTACTTC. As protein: CASSPGGWTGQETQYF.

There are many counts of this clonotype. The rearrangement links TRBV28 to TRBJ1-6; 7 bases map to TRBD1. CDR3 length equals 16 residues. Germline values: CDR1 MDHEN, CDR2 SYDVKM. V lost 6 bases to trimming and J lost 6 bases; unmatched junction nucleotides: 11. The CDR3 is CASSKMGTASNSPLHF. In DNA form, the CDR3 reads TGTGCCAGCAGCAAAATGGGGACAGCCAGTAATTCACCCCTCCACTTT.

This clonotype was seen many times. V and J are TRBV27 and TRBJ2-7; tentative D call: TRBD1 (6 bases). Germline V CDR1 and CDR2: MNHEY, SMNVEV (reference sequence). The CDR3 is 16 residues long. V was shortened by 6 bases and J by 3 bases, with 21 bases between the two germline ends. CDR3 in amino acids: CASRERWDIVHYEQYF. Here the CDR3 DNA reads TGTGCCAGCAGGGAAAGGTGGGACATCGTACACTACGAGCAGTACTTC.

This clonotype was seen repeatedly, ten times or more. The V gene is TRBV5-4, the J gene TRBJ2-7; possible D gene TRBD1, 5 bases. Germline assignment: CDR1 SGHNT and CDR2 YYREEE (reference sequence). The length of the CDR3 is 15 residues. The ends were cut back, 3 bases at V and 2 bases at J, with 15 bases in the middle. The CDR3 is CASSSLDRLTYEQYF. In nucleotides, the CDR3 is TGTGCCAGCAGCTCATTAGACAGACTGACCTACGAGCAGTACTTC.

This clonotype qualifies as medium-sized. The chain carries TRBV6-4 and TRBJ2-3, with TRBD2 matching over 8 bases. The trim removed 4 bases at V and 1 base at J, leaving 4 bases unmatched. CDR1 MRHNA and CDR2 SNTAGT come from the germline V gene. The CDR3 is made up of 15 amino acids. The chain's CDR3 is CASSGDSGGTDTQYF. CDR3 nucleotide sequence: TGTGCCAGCAGTGGGGATAGCGGGGGCACAGATACGCAGTATTTT.

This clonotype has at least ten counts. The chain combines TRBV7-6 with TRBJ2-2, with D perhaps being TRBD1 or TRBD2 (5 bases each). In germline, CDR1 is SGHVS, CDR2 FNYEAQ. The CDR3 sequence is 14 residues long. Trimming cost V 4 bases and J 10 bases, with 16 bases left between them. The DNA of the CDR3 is TGTGCCAGCAGCTCGCGTTCGGGGCCCGCGGAGCTGTTTTTT. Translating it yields CASSSRSGPAELFF. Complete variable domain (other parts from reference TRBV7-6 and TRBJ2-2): GAGVSQSPRYKVTKRGQDVALRCDPISGHVSLYWYRQALGQGPEFLTYFNYEAQQDKSGLPNDRFSAERPEGSISTLTIQRTEQRDSAMYRCASSSRSGPAELFFGEGSRLTVL.

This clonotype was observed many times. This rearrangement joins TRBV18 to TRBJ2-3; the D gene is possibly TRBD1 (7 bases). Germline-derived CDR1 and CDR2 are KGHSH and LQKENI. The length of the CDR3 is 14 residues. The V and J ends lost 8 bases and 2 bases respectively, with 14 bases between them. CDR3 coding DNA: TGTGCCAGCGCCGCAGGGGGGTACACAGATACGCAGTATTTT. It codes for CASAAGGYTDTQYF.

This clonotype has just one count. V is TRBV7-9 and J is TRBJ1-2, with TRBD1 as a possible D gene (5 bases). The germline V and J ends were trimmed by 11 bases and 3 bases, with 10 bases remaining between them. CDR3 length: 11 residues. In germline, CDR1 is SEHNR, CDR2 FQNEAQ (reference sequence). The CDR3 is CAAGTDYGYTF. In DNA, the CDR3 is TGTGCCGCCGGGACCGACTATGGCTACACCTTC.

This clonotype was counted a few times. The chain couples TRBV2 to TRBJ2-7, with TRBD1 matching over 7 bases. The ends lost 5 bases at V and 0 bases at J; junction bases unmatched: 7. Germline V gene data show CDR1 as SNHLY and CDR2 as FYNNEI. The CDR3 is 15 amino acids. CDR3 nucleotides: TGTGCCAGCAGTAAGGGACAGCTGATCTCCTACGAGCAGTACTTC. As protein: CASSKGQLISYEQYF.

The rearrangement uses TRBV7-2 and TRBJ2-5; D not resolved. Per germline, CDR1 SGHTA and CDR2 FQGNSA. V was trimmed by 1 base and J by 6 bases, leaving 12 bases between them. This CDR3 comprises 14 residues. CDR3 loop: CASSLGPGSKTQYF. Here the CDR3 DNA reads TGTGCCAGCAGCTTAGGGCCGGGCAGCAAGACCCAGTACTTC.